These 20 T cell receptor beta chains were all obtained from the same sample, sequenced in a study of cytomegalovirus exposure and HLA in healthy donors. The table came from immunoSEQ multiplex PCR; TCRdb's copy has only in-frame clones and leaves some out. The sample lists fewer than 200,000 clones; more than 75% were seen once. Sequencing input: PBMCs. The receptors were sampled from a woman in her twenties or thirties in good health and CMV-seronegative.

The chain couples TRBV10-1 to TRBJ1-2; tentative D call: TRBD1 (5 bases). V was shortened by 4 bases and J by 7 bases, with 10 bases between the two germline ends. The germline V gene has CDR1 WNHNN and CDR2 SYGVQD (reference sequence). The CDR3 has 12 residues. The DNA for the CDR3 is TGCGCCAGCAGTGGGCCCGGGGGTGGCTACACCTTC. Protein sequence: CASSGPGGGYTF.

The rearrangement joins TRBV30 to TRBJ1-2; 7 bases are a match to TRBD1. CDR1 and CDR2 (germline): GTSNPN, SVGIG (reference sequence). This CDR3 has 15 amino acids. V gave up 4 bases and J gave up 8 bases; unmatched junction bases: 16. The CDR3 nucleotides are TGTGCCTGGAAGACGACAGGGACCCTAGCGAGCGGCTACACCTTC. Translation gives CAWKTTGTLASGYTF.

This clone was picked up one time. CDR3 DNA sequence: TGCGCCAGCAGCTCAGGGACTAGCGGGGGGTTCAACAATGAGCAGTTCTTC. This encodes CASSSGTSGGFNNEQFF. The gene calls are TRBV4-1 and TRBJ2-1; TRBD2 matches at 15 bases. The CDR3 totals 17 residues. Germline trimming cut 5 bases from V and 5 bases from J; bases unmatched to any gene: 7. Germline loops: CDR1 MGHRA, CDR2 YSYEKL.

The CDR3 region has the DNA TGTGCCAGCAGTGTCTCGGCAGGGGCTACTAGCAATCAGCCCCAGCATTTT. Protein: CASSVSAGATSNQPQHF. V usage is TRBV6-1 and J usage is TRBJ1-5; D may be TRBD1 (6 bases). The V end was cut by 4 bases, the J end by 0 bases, with 16 bases between. CDR3 length: 17 residues. Per the germline V gene, CDR1 is MNHNS and CDR2 is SASEGT.

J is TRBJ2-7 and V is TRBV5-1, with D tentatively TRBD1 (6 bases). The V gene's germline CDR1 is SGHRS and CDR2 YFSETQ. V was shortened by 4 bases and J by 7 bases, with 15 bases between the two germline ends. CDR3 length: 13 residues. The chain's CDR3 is CASSVTGLWEQYF. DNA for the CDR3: TGCGCCAGCAGCGTAACAGGGCTCTGGGAGCAGTACTTC.

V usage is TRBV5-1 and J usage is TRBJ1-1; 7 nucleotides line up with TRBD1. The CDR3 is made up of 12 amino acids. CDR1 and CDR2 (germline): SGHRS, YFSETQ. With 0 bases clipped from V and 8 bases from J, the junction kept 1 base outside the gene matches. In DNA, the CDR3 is TGCGCCAGCAGCTTGGTAGGGGGCGAAGCTTTCTTT. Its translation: CASSLVGGEAFF.

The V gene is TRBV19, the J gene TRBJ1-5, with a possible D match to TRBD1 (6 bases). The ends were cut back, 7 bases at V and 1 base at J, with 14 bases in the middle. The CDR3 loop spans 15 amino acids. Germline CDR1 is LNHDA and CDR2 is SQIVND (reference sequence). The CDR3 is CASKVGTRSNQPQHF. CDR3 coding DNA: TGTGCCAGTAAGGTGGGGACAAGGAGCAATCAGCCCCAGCATTTT.

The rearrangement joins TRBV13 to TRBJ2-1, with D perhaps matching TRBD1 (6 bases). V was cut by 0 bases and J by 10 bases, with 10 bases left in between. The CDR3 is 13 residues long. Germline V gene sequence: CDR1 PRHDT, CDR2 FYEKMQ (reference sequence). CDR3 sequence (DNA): TGTGCCAGCAGCTTAGGGTGGGGGACAGAGCAGTTCTTC. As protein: CASSLGWGTEQFF.

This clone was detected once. CDR3 region: CASSLDLGGWGNYGYTF. In nucleotides, the CDR3 is TGTGCCAGCAGCTTAGATCTTGGGGGGTGGGGTAACTATGGCTACACCTTC. The chain recombines TRBV11-2 with TRBJ1-2; a possible D gene is TRBD1 (5 bases). There are 17 residues in the CDR3. V lost 0 bases and J 1 base, leaving 15 bases between the germline ends. Germline CDR1 and CDR2: SGHAT and FQNNGV.

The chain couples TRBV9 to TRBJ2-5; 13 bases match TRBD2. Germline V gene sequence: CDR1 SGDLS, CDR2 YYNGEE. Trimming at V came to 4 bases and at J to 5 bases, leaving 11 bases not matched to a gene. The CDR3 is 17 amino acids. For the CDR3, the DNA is TGTGCCAGCAGCTCCCGGACTAGCGGGGGCCGAGGGGAGACCCAGTACTTC. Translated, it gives CASSSRTSGGRGETQYF.

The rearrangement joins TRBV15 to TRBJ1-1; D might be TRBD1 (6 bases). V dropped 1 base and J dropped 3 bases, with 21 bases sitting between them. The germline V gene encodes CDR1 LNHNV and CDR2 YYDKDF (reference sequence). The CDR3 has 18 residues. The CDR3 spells CATSRVTGPTLSDTEAFF. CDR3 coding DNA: TGTGCCACCAGCAGAGTAACAGGGCCGACGTTGTCGGACACTGAAGCTTTCTTT.

DNA of the CDR3: TGTGCCAGCAATCACGTAGGACGGGGGGCCACCAACTACGAGCAGTACTTC. It translates to CASNHVGRGATNYEQYF. J is TRBJ2-7 and V is TRBV7-9; maybe TRBD2 (7 bases). This CDR3 comprises 17 residues. Germline V gene data show CDR1 as SEHNR and CDR2 as FQNEAQ (reference sequence). V shed 7 bases and J shed 3 bases, with 25 bases lying between them.

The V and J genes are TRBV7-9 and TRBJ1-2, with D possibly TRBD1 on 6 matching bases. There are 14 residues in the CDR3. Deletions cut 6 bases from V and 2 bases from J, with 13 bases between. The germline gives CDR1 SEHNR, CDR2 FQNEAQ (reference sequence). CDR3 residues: CASSKDSFNYGYTF. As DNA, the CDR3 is TGTGCCAGCAGTAAGGACAGCTTCAACTATGGCTACACCTTC.

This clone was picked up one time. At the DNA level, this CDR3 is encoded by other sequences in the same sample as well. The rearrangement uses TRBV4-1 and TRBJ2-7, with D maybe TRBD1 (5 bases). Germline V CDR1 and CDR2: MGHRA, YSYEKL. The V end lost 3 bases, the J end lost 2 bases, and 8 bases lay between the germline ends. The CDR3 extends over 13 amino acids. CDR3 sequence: CASSHPRAYEQYF. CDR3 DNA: TGCGCCAGCAGCCACCCCAGGGCCTACGAGCAGTACTTC.

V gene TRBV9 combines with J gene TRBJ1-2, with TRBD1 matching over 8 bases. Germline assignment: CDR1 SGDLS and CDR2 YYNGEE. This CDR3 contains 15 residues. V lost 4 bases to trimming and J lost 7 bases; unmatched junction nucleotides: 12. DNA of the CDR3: TGTGCCAGCAGCACAGGGGGTAGTGACTCCTGTGGCTACACCTTC. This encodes CASSTGGSDSCGYTF.

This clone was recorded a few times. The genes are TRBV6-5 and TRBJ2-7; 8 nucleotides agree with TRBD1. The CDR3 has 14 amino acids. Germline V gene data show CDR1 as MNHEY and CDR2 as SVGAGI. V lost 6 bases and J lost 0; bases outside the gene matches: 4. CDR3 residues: CASSSGTGSYEQYF. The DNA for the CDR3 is TGTGCCAGCAGCTCCGGGACAGGCTCCTACGAGCAGTACTTC.

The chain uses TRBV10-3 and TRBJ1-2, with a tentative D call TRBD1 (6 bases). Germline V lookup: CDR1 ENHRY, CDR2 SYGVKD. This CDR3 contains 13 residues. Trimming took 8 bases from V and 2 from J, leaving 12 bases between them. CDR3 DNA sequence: TGTGCCATCGGGGAAGGGACAAACTATGGCTACACCTTC. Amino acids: CAIGEGTNYGYTF.

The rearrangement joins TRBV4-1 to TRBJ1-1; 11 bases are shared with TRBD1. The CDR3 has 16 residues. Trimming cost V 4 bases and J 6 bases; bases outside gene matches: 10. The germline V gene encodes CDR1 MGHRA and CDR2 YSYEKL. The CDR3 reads CASSPYPGQGVSEAFF. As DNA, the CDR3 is TGCGCCAGCAGCCCCTATCCGGGACAGGGGGTTTCTGAAGCTTTCTTT.

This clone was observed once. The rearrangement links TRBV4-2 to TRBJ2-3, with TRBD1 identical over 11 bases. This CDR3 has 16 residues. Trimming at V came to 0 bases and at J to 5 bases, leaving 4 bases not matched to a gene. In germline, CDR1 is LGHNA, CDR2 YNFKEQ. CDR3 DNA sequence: TGTGCCAGCAGCCAAGAACCCGGGACAGGGGGAGATACGCAGTATTTT. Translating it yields CASSQEPGTGGDTQYF.

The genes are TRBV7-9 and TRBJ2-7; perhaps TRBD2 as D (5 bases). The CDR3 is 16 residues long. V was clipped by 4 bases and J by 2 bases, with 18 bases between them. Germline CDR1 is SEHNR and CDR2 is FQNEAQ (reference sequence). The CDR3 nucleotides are TGTGCCAGCAGCTCCTCGAGGGTCGGCACTGCCTACGAGCAGTACTTC. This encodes CASSSSRVGTAYEQYF.